Below, one TCR beta chain is given with its context. This record belongs to a study of blood T cell repertoires in COVID-19. Study information: Both acute and convalescent COVID-19 samples were obtained from the United States, Italy and Spain. From T cells, B-cell-depleted T cells, or PBMCs came the material, which was cDNA or gDNA.

Sequencing used immunoSEQ multiplex PCR; TCRdb keeps in-frame clones, though not all of them. The sample consists of some 89,000 clones, 79% of them appearing once. CDR3 length equals 18 residues. CDR1 LNHDA and CDR2 SQIVND come from the germline V gene (reference sequence). The ends lost 10 bases at V and 0 bases at J; junction bases unmatched: 17. The V and J genes are TRBV19 and TRBJ2-3, with TRBD2 matching 9 bases. The receptor's source is a man between 65 and 85 years old with acute or convalescent COVID-19. What was sequenced was peripheral blood. CDR3 bases: TGTGCCACTTCTGGGCTAGCGGGGAGTACCCCTAGCACAGATACGCAGTATTTT. Protein sequence: CATSGLAGSTPSTDTQYF.